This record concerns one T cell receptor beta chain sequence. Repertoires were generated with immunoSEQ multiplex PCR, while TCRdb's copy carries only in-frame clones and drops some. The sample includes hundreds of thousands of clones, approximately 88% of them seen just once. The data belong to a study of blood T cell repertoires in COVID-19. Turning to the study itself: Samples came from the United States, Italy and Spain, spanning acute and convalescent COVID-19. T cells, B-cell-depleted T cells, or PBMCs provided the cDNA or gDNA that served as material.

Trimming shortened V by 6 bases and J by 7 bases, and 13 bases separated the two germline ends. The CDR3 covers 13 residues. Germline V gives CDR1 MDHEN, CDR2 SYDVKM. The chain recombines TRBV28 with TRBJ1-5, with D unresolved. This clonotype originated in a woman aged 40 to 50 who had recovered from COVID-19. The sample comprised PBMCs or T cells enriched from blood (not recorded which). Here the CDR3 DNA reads TGTGCCAGCAGAGGGCAGAGGAGGCAGCCCCAGCATTTT. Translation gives CASRGQRRQPQHF.